These T cell receptor beta chains were read from a single sample in a study of blood T cell repertoires in COVID-19. Method: immunoSEQ multiplex PCR; TCRdb's copy keeps in-frame clones and lacks some. The sample yields some 180,000 clones, more than 80% seen once. The sample comprised PBMCs or T cells enriched from blood (not recorded which). The receptors here all came from a man aged 40-49 years who had recovered from COVID-19. Both conserved end residues are part of each CDR3. D genes are given only for firm matches. Clone sizes are given selectively: once, few, many, or a class where the clone is expanded.

clone_size	d_call	v_call	j_call	cdr3_nt	cdr3_aa
-	-	TRBV24-1	TRBJ2-3	TGTGCCACCAGTGATTTACGGGGCACAGATACGCAGTATTTT	CATSDLRGTDTQYF
-	-	TRBV19	TRBJ1-5	TGTGCCAGTAGTATAGGCAGGACAAATCAGCCCCAGCATTTT	CASSIGRTNQPQHF
-	-	TRBV27	TRBJ2-7	TGTGCCAGCAGTTCCTTCGGGACTCTTCACGAGCAGTACTTC	CASSSFGTLHEQYF
-	TRBD1	TRBV4-2	TRBJ2-7	TGTGCCAGCAGCCAAGTTTCCGGGACAGGGACCTACGAGCAGTACTTC	CASSQVSGTGTYEQYF
-	-	TRBV28	TRBJ2-2	TGTGCCAGCAGTTTTTCTTTAAAGACAGGGAGGACCGGGGAGCTGTTTTTT	CASSFSLKTGRTGELFF
-	-	TRBV5-4	TRBJ1-1	TGTGCCAGCAGCCAGGATTCGACAGGACTTTACTTT	CASSQDSTGLYF
-	TRBD1	TRBV5-4	TRBJ2-1	TGTGCCAGCAGCGGGGACAGGGCAAATGAGCAGTTCTTC	CASSGDRANEQFF
-	-	TRBV2	TRBJ1-1	TGTGCCAGCACACCGAGGGCGGGGAACACTGAAGCTTTCTTT	CASTPRAGNTEAFF
-	-	TRBV4-1	TRBJ2-4	TGCGCCAGCAGCCAAGGAGGGGCCAAAAACATTCAGTACTTC	CASSQGGAKNIQYF
-	-	TRBV6-5	TRBJ2-2	TGTGCCAGCAGTTTACCACCGGGACTGAACACCGGGGAGCTGTTTTTT	CASSLPPGLNTGELFF
once	-	TRBV24-1	TRBJ1-5	TGTGCCACCAGTGATAGAGGGTCCCAGCATTTT	CATSDRGSQHF
-	-	TRBV11-1	TRBJ1-4	TGTGCCAGCAGCGACCGCTGGGGGCAGGAGGAAAAACTGTTTTTT	CASSDRWGQEEKLFF
-	TRBD1	TRBV5-5	TRBJ2-7	TGTGCCAGCAGCTTGGAGGGACAGGGACCCTACGAGCAGTACTTC	CASSLEGQGPYEQYF
once	-	TRBV28	TRBJ1-6	TGTGCCAGCAGTTTAGGCTCACCCCTCCACTTT	CASSLGSPLHF
-	-	TRBV27	TRBJ2-7	TGTGCCAGCAGTTTACTACAGGTGCAGGGGGAGCAGTACTTC	CASSLLQVQGEQYF